This record concerns one TCR beta chain sequence. Patients were ineligible given autoimmune disease history or systemic immunosuppression. Germline CDR1 LNHDA, CDR2 SQIVND (reference sequence). Trimming at V came to 5 bases and at J to 4 bases, leaving 7 bases not matched to a gene. This CDR3 has 16 amino acids. The data were taken from a study of OX40 agonist ivuxolimab in advanced cancers. Study information: The patients received ivuxolimab by intravenous route every 2 weeks at 0.01 to 10 mg/kg.

Clones were read by immunoSEQ multiplex PCR, and TCRdb kept only the in-frame ones, dropping some. The sample lists about 89,000 clones, about 86% occurring once. The receptor's source is an adult with an advanced solid tumor such as melanoma, head and neck, liver or kidney cancer. V and J are TRBV19 and TRBJ2-1; 11 bases are shared with TRBD1. The specimen was CD4+ or CD8+ T cells sorted from blood, collected in a trial of the OX40 agonist ivuxolimab. The CDR3 loop is CASSAGTGGRYNEQFF. CDR3 in DNA: TGTGCCAGTAGTGCCGGGACAGGGGGAAGGTACAATGAGCAGTTCTTC.